Each of the 6 T cell receptor beta chains below was sequenced from the same sample in a study of T cell repertoires in cytomegalovirus infection. Using its own MiXCR run on the reads, TCRdb lists one record per CDR3 protein. The sample shows 95,000 to 150,000 distinct CDR3 sequences, about 32% of them seen only once. These receptors' targets are unknown. The sequences come from CD8+ T cells from cultured PBMCs, collected from culture after CMV antigen stimulation. All receptors come from a human donor in good health (CMV status not recorded). Some clones in this sample may be carry-over from other donors' samples.

The V call is TRBV6-6, the J call TRBJ2-1; no clear D gene. The CDR3 extends over 10 amino acids. The germline CDR1 and CDR2 sequences are MNHNY and SVGAGI (reference sequence). The germline V and J ends were trimmed by 2 bases and 9 bases, with 2 bases remaining between them. The CDR3 sequence is CASSYGEQFF. The CDR3 DNA reads as TGTGCCAGCAGTTACGGTGAGCAGTTCTTC.

The chain is built from TRBV6-1 and TRBJ1-6; TRBD1 matches at 7 bases. CDR1 MNHNS and CDR2 SASEGT come from the germline V gene. V shed 4 bases, J shed 0 bases, and the junction held 3 bases outside the gene matches. CDR3 length: 16 amino acids. CDR3 coding DNA: TGTGCCAGCAGTGTCTGGGACAGCTCCTATAATTCACCCCTCCACTTT. It is translated as CASSVWDSSYNSPLHF.

This chain connects TRBV20-1 to TRBJ1-1; no clear D gene. Germline V gene sequence: CDR1 DFQATT, CDR2 SNEGSKA (reference sequence). This CDR3 is built from 14 residues. V lost 0 bases and J lost 0, with 8 bases in between. CDR3 amino acids: CSAREPSLNTEAFF. CDR3 DNA: TGCAGTGCTAGAGAACCTAGCTTGAACACTGAAGCTTTCTTT.

V gene TRBV6-6 combines with J gene TRBJ2-7; D is possibly TRBD1 (6 bases). CDR1 MNHNY and CDR2 SVGAGI come from the germline V gene (reference sequence). V was trimmed by 4 bases and J by 0 bases, leaving 13 bases between them. The CDR3 is 15 amino acids. The CDR3 DNA reads TGTGCCAGCAGTTCTTGGGACACAACCTCCTACGAGCAGTACTTC. Translating gives CASSSWDTTSYEQYF.

The gene calls are TRBV28 and TRBJ2-5, with D hard to call. Trimming cost V 3 bases and J 0 bases, with 8 bases left between them. Germline-derived CDR1 and CDR2 are MDHEN and SYDVKM. The CDR3 length is 14 residues. CDR3 amino acids: CASSLFDNQETQYF. In nucleotides, the CDR3 is TGTGCCAGCAGTTTGTTCGACAACCAAGAGACCCAGTACTTC.

As DNA, the CDR3 is TGTGCCAGCAGCCACATTAGCGGGGGGGAGGGAGATACGCAGTATTTT. Amino acids: CASSHISGGEGDTQYF. The V gene is TRBV7-2, the J gene TRBJ2-3; TRBD2 matches 11 bases. Trimming at V came to 5 bases and at J to 5 bases, leaving 9 bases not matched to a gene. This CDR3 spans 16 amino acids. Germline values: CDR1 SGHTA, CDR2 FQGNSA.